The sequence of this TCR beta chain was determined in a study of tumor-infiltrating lymphocytes in oesophageal squamous cell carcinoma. TCRdb called the PCR reads again in MiXCR, with one record for every CDR3 protein. The profile shows under 15,000 distinct CDR3 sequences, roughly 50% of them singletons. Germline loops: CDR1 MNHNY, CDR2 SVGAGI (reference sequence). The CDR3 sequence is 13 residues long. The junction had 2 bases not matched to a gene; V was cut back by 7 bases and J by 0 bases. The TCR was taken from a female donor with esophageal squamous cell carcinoma. The rearrangement links TRBV6-6 to TRBJ1-1; 7 bases fit TRBD1. The sequenced sample consisted of esophageal tumor tissue. DNA of the CDR3: TGTGCCAGCACGGGACAGATGAACACTGAAGCTTTCTTT. Translated, it gives CASTGQMNTEAFF.